This TCR beta chain is drawn from a study of cytomegalovirus exposure and HLA in healthy donors (dated by TCRdb to about 2017). With regard to the full study: An earlier analysis of some 620 of the donors reported about 300 Gb of sequence data and 95 million to 130 million unique TCR beta sequences obtained from about 170 million T cells. Approximately 300 gigabases of sequencing data and approximately 93 million unique TCR sequences were included in an early release covering several hundred HLA-typed donors. The genetic ancestry cluster associated with self-reported Caucasian donors included about four fifths of the 350 to 500 genotyped donors. The aim of the study was to test whether cataloging public T cell receptors could identify signatures of past pathogen exposure. Using immunosequencing, the study profiled T cell repertoires from around 670 subjects and related those repertoires to cytomegalovirus serostatus. Besides the first cohort of around 670 subjects, a separate validation cohort made up of over 95 different subjects was used. To predict cytomegalovirus infection status, the study brought together high-throughput TCR immunosequencing, statistical association of individual TCRs with disease status, and machine learning. To study patterns of TCR occurrence, a later analysis re-analyzed previously published TCR beta repertoires from under 750 donors and added high-resolution HLA genotyping. In the later analysis, no new phenotypic data were used to find candidate immune exposures; instead, reliance was placed on TCR beta sequences and their occurrence across donors. An earlier analysis of 587 of the donors applied high-throughput TCR beta sequencing to assess whether each TCR beta V gene segment acted as functional or pseudogenic. Donor age, sex, ethnicity and CMV serostatus were compiled alongside the repertoire data. A later genetic analysis took genome-wide SNP genotypes for about 65% of the roughly 670 donors and used that subset as a discovery cohort. Every discovery cohort repertoire had been produced on one sequencing platform. Class I and class II HLA loci were covered by the typing at four-digit resolution. Typing coverage varied by locus: 629-630 donors for A, B, C, DRB1 and DQB1; under 550 for DQA1; nearly 610 for DPA1; around 490 for DPB1. Roughly five DR-DQ haplotypes were handled as single units for association and clustering, since linkage in the cohort was strong. Across 398 genotyped donors of the cohort, an average of approximately 200,000 unique TCR beta nucleotide sequences per donor were sequenced, and roughly a sixth of those sequences were non-productive.

Concerning this clone itself: Its antigen has not been determined. No base quality information exists; no much larger clone differs at one position.

In total, approximately 690 healthy bone marrow donors made up the cohort. At the time of sampling, every cohort member was nominally healthy, though immune exposures that went unrecorded were likely present. The donor was CMV seronegative and was included in the group of a few hundred seronegative cohort members. A peripheral blood sample was collected from each donor, and TCR beta sequencing was performed on peripheral blood mononuclear cells. The Qiagen DNeasy Blood Extraction Kit was used to extract genomic DNA from the blood cell samples. The junction carries 4 bases between V and J, which are trimmed by 0 bases and 1 base respectively. In the germline V gene (reference sequence), CDR1 corresponds to SGHNT and CDR2 to YYREEE. The CDR3 covers 13 residues, taking in both the cysteine and the phenylalanine. Only the CDR3 part of the read is kept: 39 bases, read in frame from the first base. The investigation overall reported the following: A later genetic analysis associated a missense DCLRE1C variant with V-gene and J-gene trimming of TCR beta chains, and an independent cohort replicated the association. The 87-base-pair reads could not distinguish some IMGT-functional V segments, including TRBV6-2 and TRBV6-3, so those segments were excluded. Because some donors lacked HLA typing at each locus, the association tests relied only on the typed subset. Immune exposure information for the cohort was limited to CMV serostatus. Only TCR beta chains were sequenced in this cohort, and the absence of alpha or paired-chain data limited detectable features. A later genetic analysis reported fewer N-insertions in productive TCRs among donors in an Asian-associated ancestry cluster than the roughly 620-donor mean. A later analysis found that most CMV-associated TCR beta chains appeared HLA-restricted, with HLA associations seemingly driven largely by CMV exposure. The classifier was reported to diagnose cytomegalovirus status with high specificity and sensitivity in both the original and validation cohorts. When HLA alleles, especially DR and DQ, strongly co-occurred, TCR associations were difficult to assign to individual alleles. In vitro tests confirmed that a few of the cytomegalovirus-associated TCR beta chains recognize cytomegalovirus antigens. Several of the top co-occurrence clusters appeared to be linked to parvovirus B19, influenza, CMV and Epstein-Barr virus, according to a later analysis. It was suggested by the authors that the approach could potentially be generalized to other disease states and immunological phenotypes. Linkage disequilibrium might explain the correlated functional status among segregating V segments, but an unknown experimental factor could not be excluded. Because counts were too low, seventeen rarely observed V segments, including chromosome 9 orphons, were excluded from the earlier analysis of under 650 of the donors. The presence/absence analyses assumed that sequencing depth was roughly uniform across donors, and that assumption may not be true. A later analysis associated 15,000 to 20,000 TCR beta sequences with specific HLA alleles at a false discovery rate of 0.05. A further reported finding was that TCR beta sequences accurately predicted the HLA-A and HLA-B alleles for most subjects in the first cohort. A later analysis found that HLA-associated TCR beta chains were more clonally expanded and had lower generation probabilities than equally common non-associated chains. The sequencing pipeline was judged likely to have produced a cluster of highly shared sequence variants as a technical artifact. In a later analysis, TCR association rates were found to vary across HLA loci, with the most associated TCRs seen for DRB1 alleles and the fewest for HLA-C alleles. The study listed 164 TCR beta chains as associated with cytomegalovirus. In an earlier analysis of more than 500 of the donors, most TCR beta V segments appeared in productive rearrangements about 90% or about 30% of the time, broadly matching IMGT annotations. While some public TCRs were present in many individuals, most TCR sequences turned up only very rarely across donors.

The receptor library was made with the immunoSEQ multiplex PCR assay. For the multiplex PCR, a mixture combining 60 forward primers for TCR Vbeta segments and 13 reverse primers for TCR Jbeta segments was used. Amplification of the CDR3 region of rearranged TCR beta genes was performed with a multiplex PCR assay on genomic DNA. On the Illumina HiSeq System, the amplified TCR beta libraries were sequenced as 87-base-pair reads. As for the authors' bioinformatics: A later analysis counted tens of millions of unique TCR beta chains across the 650 to 800 repertoires, and around 9.9 million of these chains were shared by at least two donors. Raw reads were error-corrected and collapsed into unique sequences with a nearest-neighbor algorithm that merged closely related sequences to remove PCR and sequencing errors. V, D and J gene segments were assigned by aligning CDR3 sequences to IMGT reference sequences. Each retained sequence needed at least a six-nucleotide match to both a V gene segment and a J gene segment. Rearrangements were classified as productive when the CDR3 lacked stop codons and remained in frame with V and J, and all other rearrangements were classified as non-productive. CDR3 was defined by IMGT convention, running from the second conserved V-encoded cysteine to the conserved J-encoded phenylalanine. In an earlier analysis of some 550 of the donors, sequences lacking an unambiguous match to a single V gene segment were excluded. An earlier analysis of 500 to 700 of the donors classified V segments as functional when productive rearrangements were above 56.7% and as segregating when the standard deviation between donors was above 5%. A statistical classification framework was built for diagnosing cytomegalovirus status from the catalog of TCR beta chain sequences. A later analysis assigned V and J genes by comparing TCR nucleotide sequences with IMGT/GENE-DB human TR gene sequences. The TCRdist pipeline was used in a later analysis to assign CDR3 sequences and most-parsimonious VDJ recombination scenarios. In a later analysis, every TCR beta chain was defined by the combination of its CDR3 amino acid sequence and its V-gene family, and reads without a unique V-gene family were dropped. In a later analysis, fewer than 600 highly shared, low-generation-probability nucleotide sequences were removed to address suspected cross-contamination and a sequencing artifact. For each public chain, a later analysis derived a clonal expansion index from normalized ranks of inferred template counts within each repertoire. In a later analysis, generation probabilities were computed using a VDJ recombination model fitted to out-of-frame rearrangements, and the results were checked against IGoR. A later analysis scored TCR-TCR, TCR-HLA and TCR-CMV co-occurrence with hypergeometric tests, applying a repertoire-size bias correction to TCR pairs. False discovery rates were estimated in a later analysis by permuting HLA or CMV assignments 20 times. In a later analysis, co-occurring TCRs were grouped using DBSCAN, and TCRdist sequence similarity was added for clustering within HLA-allele-positive subsets. Co-occurrence clustering excluded repertoires with fewer than 30,000 or more than 120,000 public chains, plus five with anomalous nucleotide sharing. In TCRdb, the immuneACCESS table is reduced to in-frame sequences with V and J assigned. These tables do not hold every clone; where another copy was compared, an unresolved V gene accounts for under half, and the others remain unexplained. The DNA gave D and trimming, while V, J and clone size come from that table. Present in this sample are about 110,000 clones, approximately 79% of which were seen just once. More than 3% of the sample goes to the ten largest clones.

The sequence was obtained from a man aged 55 to 69 in good health and CMV-seronegative. The sequencing input was PBMCs. The chain was built from TRBV5-4 and TRBJ2-5; no D gene can be assigned with confidence. The DNA sequence reads TGTGCCAGCAGCTTGGCTTCCCAAGAGACCCAGTACTTC. It translates to CASSLASQETQYF.